The rows below give T cell receptor beta chains drawn from one sample of a study of human T cells and chemical hapten exposure. TCRdb processed the RACE reads anew with MiXCR; each CDR3 protein has one entry. The top ten hold 2% to 2.5% of the sample, which has 380,000 or so distinct CDR3 sequences, roughly 5% seen once. Source: whole blood, taken in connection with sensitization to the hapten diphenylcyclopropenone (DPC). These receptors were collected from a woman aged 45 to 65 with alopecia areata. Some clones in this sample may be carry-over from other donors' samples. Each CDR3 is given with its conserved first and last residue. A D gene is named only where the DNA matches it firmly. The size field is filled for only some rows; it gives once, few, many or a size class.

size | J | V | D | CDR3 | DNA
many | TRBJ2-7 | TRBV20-1 | . | CSAASYEQYF | TGCAGTGCGGCCTCCTACGAGCAGTACTTC
few | TRBJ1-2 | TRBV27 | . | CASSSGRSNYGYTF | TGTGCCAGCAGTTCAGGACGGTCTAACTATGGCTACACCTTC
. | TRBJ1-2 | TRBV12-3/TRBV12-4 | . | CASGTLSNLNYGYTF | TGTGCCAGCGGGACGCTTAGTAATCTCAACTATGGCTACACCTTC
many | TRBJ1-5 | TRBV20-1 | TRBD1 | CSALQIRDSFDQPQHF | TGCAGTGCCCTTCAAATCCGGGACAGTTTTGATCAGCCCCAGCATTTT
many | TRBJ2-3 | TRBV5-1 | . | CASSAPAGGLGDTQYF | TGCGCCAGCAGCGCTCCCGCCGGGGGTTTAGGAGATACGCAGTATTTT
many | TRBJ2-7 | TRBV10-2 | . | CASSESLDEQYF | TGCGCCAGCAGTGAGTCATTGGACGAGCAGTACTTC
. | TRBJ1-1 | TRBV28 | . | CASSLDSLLTEAFF | TGTGCCAGCAGCCTGGACTCCTTGTTGACTGAAGCTTTCTTT
. | TRBJ2-2 | TRBV27 | . | CASSFSVGELFF | TGTGCCAGCAGTTTCTCGGTGGGGGAGCTGTTTTTT
many | TRBJ1-2 | TRBV18 | TRBD1 | CASSPRTGGYGYTF | TGTGCCAGCTCACCGCGGACAGGGGGCTATGGCTACACCTTC
. | TRBJ1-2 | TRBV5-4 | . | CASSSGTLYGYTF | TGTGCCAGCAGCTCCGGGACTCTCTATGGCTACACCTTC
few | TRBJ2-2 | TRBV29-1 | . | CSVEGQLTGELFF | TGCAGCGTTGAAGGGCAGCTCACCGGGGAGCTGTTTTTT
. | TRBJ2-7 | TRBV14 | . | CASSQDRGGQYF | TGTGCCAGCAGCCAAGACCGGGGCGGGCAGTACTTC
many | TRBJ2-3 | TRBV11-2 | . | CASSFSGASTDTQYF | TGTGCCAGCAGCTTTTCCGGGGCCAGCACAGATACGCAGTATTTT
many | TRBJ2-7 | TRBV28 | . | CASSLGPENEQYF | TGTGCCAGCAGTTTAGGCCCCGAGAACGAGCAGTACTTC
. | TRBJ1-6 | TRBV5-6 | . | CASSLGSILHF | TGTGCCAGCAGCTTAGGCAGTATCCTCCACTTT
many | TRBJ2-1 | TRBV19 | TRBD2 | CATTGTSGRAAYNEQFF | TGTGCCACCACCGGGACTAGCGGGAGGGCCGCGTACAATGAGCAGTTCTTC
few | TRBJ1-2 | TRBV20-1 | TRBD1 | CSARDQGALSYGYTF | TGCAGTGCTAGAGATCAGGGGGCGTTATCCTATGGCTACACCTTC
few | TRBJ1-6 | TRBV6-1 | TRBD1 | CASSGQGRQLYNSPLHF | TGTGCCAGCAGTGGACAGGGGCGTCAACTGTATAATTCACCCCTCCACTTT
. | TRBJ1-1 | TRBV20-1 | . | CSARVVQGYTEAFF | TGCAGTGCTAGAGTTGTCCAGGGTTACACTGAAGCTTTCTTT
many | TRBJ1-2 | TRBV4-1 | . | CASSQAAINYGYTF | TGCGCCAGCAGCCAAGCTGCCATAAACTATGGCTACACCTTC
. | TRBJ1-1 | TRBV5-1 | . | CASSYAGDEAFF | TGCGCCAGCAGCTACGCAGGGGATGAAGCTTTCTTT
. | TRBJ1-5 | TRBV5-1 | . | CASSLYGGPTQPQHF | TGCGCCAGCAGCTTGTACGGGGGCCCAACTCAGCCCCAGCATTTT
few | TRBJ2-7 | TRBV19 | . | CASSIDTRPYEQYF | TGTGCCAGTAGTATAGACACGAGGCCCTACGAGCAGTACTTC
few | TRBJ2-5 | TRBV4-3 | . | CASSQDRKQTQYF | TGCGCCAGCAGCCAAGATAGAAAACAGACCCAGTACTTC
few | TRBJ2-5 | TRBV7-8 | TRBD2 | CASSLRRGGPETQYF | TGTGCCAGCAGCTTACGCCGGGGGGGCCCAGAGACCCAGTACTTC
many | TRBJ2-1 | TRBV2 | . | CASVELGAANEQFF | TGTGCCAGCGTGGAACTCGGGGCAGCTAATGAGCAGTTCTTC